This TCR beta chain is drawn from a study of multiple sclerosis patients with progressive multifocal leukoencephalopathy (dated by TCRdb to about 2019). As for the study more broadly: Peripheral T and B cells were examined in MS patients who developed PML (4 under natalizumab, 1 after alemtuzumab) and in treated patients who did not develop PML. From before therapy, through 6 and 12 months, up to PML onset, two natalizumab-treated patients who later developed PML were tracked longitudinally. The goal of the study was to detect any JC virus-specific or public T-cell expansions that arose at the time of PML onset.

Amplification of TRB CDR3 regions from genomic DNA was performed at survey-level depth using the immunoSEQ two-step multiplex PCR. Synthetic inline TR CDR3 controls covering all V-J pairings were spiked into each PCR so that template counts could be estimated and amplification bias removed. Reads went through processing to reduce amplification and sequencing bias, and quantification was done against synthetic TR CDR3 analogs. The published analysis was carried out like this. In ImmunoSEQ Analyzer, raw data were processed so that out-of-frame sequences and CDR3s with stop codons were removed, with gene names following IMGT nomenclature. Repertoire diversity was summarized as normalized Shannon entropy, defined as 1 minus Pielou's evenness. TRB sequences were treated as identical only when sharing V gene, J gene and CDR3. Public PML clonotypes were CDR3s found in two or more PML-onset samples but not found earlier, in controls, or in public databases. Positional CDR3 amino acid composition was analyzed in Skylign with the observed count method. Sourced from immuneACCESS, this table was stored by TCRdb with only in-frame sequences that have V and J called. A share of the clones is absent; for the studies checked, an unresolved V gene accounts for under half, and the remainder has no known explanation. V, J and clone size reflect that table, while D and trimming were determined from the DNA. The sample yields 30,000 or so clones; roughly nine tenths were counted once. Of the sample, around 2.9% falls within the top ten clones.

As for this clone: Which antigen it targets is not known. No quality values exist for individual bases; no much larger clone is one base distant.

The sample's time point label is to be understood as: time of PML onset. Sample treatment or condition, as interpreted from the label and publication: on natalizumab therapy at sampling. PML was diagnosed from clinical and MRI findings and confirmed by detection of JC virus DNA in cerebrospinal fluid. Among the natalizumab-treated patients, PML showed up after anywhere between roughly 16 and 56 months of natalizumab therapy. Every listed patient had received interferon beta before, and every PML patient was female. At the time of PML onset, T3 blood samples were collected. Isolation of peripheral blood mononuclear cells was performed by Ficoll-Hypaque density gradient centrifugation. In the germline V gene, CDR1 corresponds to ENHRY and CDR2 to SYGVKD. Trimming costs V 2 bases and J 0 bases, and their ends lie 14 bases apart. Spanning cysteine to phenylalanine, the CDR3 consists of 16 amino acids. The only DNA kept is the CDR3, 48 bases in frame from the first base.

The study at large found these results: The analysis covered only peripheral blood, although cerebrospinal fluid or brain lymphocytes might be more informative for natalizumab-associated PML. Only PML patients had TRB clones above 0.5% frequency, but the clones expanded at PML onset were already present before and during natalizumab therapy. When PML developed, neither common TRBV or TRBJ gene usage nor preferential TRBV-TRBJ pairings were detected. Less diverse TRB repertoires in most PML patients were suggested by lower normalized Shannon entropy, whereas values near 1 were observed in the natalizumab-treated controls. Given the small, descriptive cohort, it remained unclear whether the study findings reflect JC virus infection or general immunocompromise.

The clonotype originates from a human donor with progressive multifocal leukoencephalopathy. Recombination connected TRBV10-3 to TRBJ2-7; the D segment may tentatively be TRBD1 or TRBD2, each giving 5 matched bases. The sequencing here drew on PBMCs, taken from a patient treated with natalizumab. In nucleotide form, the sequence is TGTGCCATCAGTGAGCGGGGCAGTACAACCTCCTACGAGCAGTACTTC. Translated, this is CAISERGSTTSYEQYF.